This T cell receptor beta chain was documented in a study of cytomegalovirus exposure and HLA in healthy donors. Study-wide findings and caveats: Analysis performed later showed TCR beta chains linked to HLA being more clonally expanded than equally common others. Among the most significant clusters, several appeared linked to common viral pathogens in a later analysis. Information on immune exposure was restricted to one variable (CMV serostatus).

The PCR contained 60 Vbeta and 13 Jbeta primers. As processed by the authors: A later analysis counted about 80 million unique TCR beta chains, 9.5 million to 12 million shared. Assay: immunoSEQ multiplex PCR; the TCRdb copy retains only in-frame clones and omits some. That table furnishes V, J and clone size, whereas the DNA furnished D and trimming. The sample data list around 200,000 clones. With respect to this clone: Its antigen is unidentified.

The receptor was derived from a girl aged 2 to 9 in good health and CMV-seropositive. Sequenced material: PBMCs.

The CDR3 is CASSQDGWTSGTTGELFF. CDR3 in DNA: TGCGCCAGCAGCCAAGACGGGTGGACTAGCGGTACCACCGGGGAGCTGTTTTTT. V usage is TRBV4-1 and J usage is TRBJ2-2, with 10 positions matching TRBD2. J was trimmed by 4 bases and V by 0 bases; bases with no gene match: 8. This CDR3 spans 18 amino acids. Germline V lookup: CDR1 MGHRA, CDR2 YSYEKL.